The present TCR beta chain was sequenced within a study of cytomegalovirus exposure and HLA in healthy donors. The study's findings and limits: High sensitivity and specificity were reportedly achieved when the classifier diagnosed cytomegalovirus status.

TCRdb's copy holds only in-frame clones and misses some; the assay was immunoSEQ multiplex PCR. This table has fewer than 350,000 clones, roughly 90% appearing once. Note on this clone: What it binds is not known.

V shed 0 bases and J shed 2 bases, with 10 bases lying between them. The germline gives CDR1 SGDLS, CDR2 YYNGEE. This CDR3 is 15 amino acids long. The validation cohort, a group of some 120 subjects, included the donors and was separate from the roughly 700-subject first cohort. The receptor's source is a young woman in good health and CMV-seronegative. The sample was PBMCs. The rearrangement uses TRBV9 and TRBJ2-3, with D possibly TRBD2 on 5 matching bases. The CDR3 here is CASSVDGIVTDTQYF. The CDR3 DNA sequence: TGTGCCAGCAGCGTAGACGGGATTGTCACAGATACGCAGTATTTT.